The 17 T cell receptor beta chains below were found in one sample sequenced in a study of blood T cell repertoires in COVID-19 (dated by TCRdb to the early 2020s). Receptor amplification or capture employed the immunoSEQ multiplex PCR assay. TCRdb obtained this table from immuneACCESS and retained in-frame rearrangements with V and J assigned. These tables miss some clones; where compared with another copy, unresolved V genes account for less than half of the shortfall, and the remainder is unexplained. The sample yields some 300,000 clones; just under 90% were counted once. Approximately 2.9% of the sample is held by the ten biggest clonotypes. Sequencing was performed on PBMCs or T cells enriched from blood (not recorded which). These receptors came from a woman aged 50 to 65 who had been exposed to COVID-19.

V is TRBV5-6 and J is TRBJ1-2, with D tentatively TRBD1 (5 bases). The V and J ends lost 4 bases and 2 bases respectively, with 9 bases between them. CDR1 and CDR2 (germline): SGHDT, YYEEEE. This CDR3 region has 13 residues. The CDR3 coding sequence is TGTGCCAGCAGCCCTGGACAAAACTATGGCTACACCTTC. It codes for CASSPGQNYGYTF. The variable domain in full, with the rest retrieved from reference TRBV5-6 and TRBJ1-2, is DAGVTQSPTHLIKTRGQQVTLRCSPKSGHDTVSWYQQALGQGPQFIFQYYEEEERQRGNFPDRFSGHQFPNYSSELNVNALLLGDSALYLCASSPGQNYGYTFGSGTRLTVV.

This rearrangement joins TRBV3-1 (or the pseudogene TRBV3-2) to TRBJ1-2; weak D call: TRBD1 (6 bases). The length of the CDR3 is 12 residues. The germline V gene encodes CDR1 LGHDT and CDR2 YNNKEL (reference sequence). The V end lost 3 bases, the J end lost 7 bases, and 9 bases lay between the germline ends. The CDR3 coding sequence is TGTGCCAGCAGCCACAGGGGTTCTGGCTACACCTTC. Encoded protein: CASSHRGSGYTF.

The rearrangement uses TRBV20-1 and TRBJ2-5; TRBD2 matches at 7 bases. The germline gives CDR1 DFQATT, CDR2 SNEGSKA (reference sequence). CDR3 length: 16 residues. J lost 2 bases, V lost 3 bases, and 12 bases had no gene match. The CDR3, as DNA: TGCAGTGCTAGTGGGGAGGGACTCCAGATTCAAGAGACCCAGTACTTC. It encodes CSASGEGLQIQETQYF.

The chain joins TRBV4-1 to TRBJ2-6; D unresolved. Germline-derived CDR1 and CDR2 are MGHRA and YSYEKL. There are 15 residues in the CDR3. V lost 4 bases to trimming and J lost 2 bases, with 9 bases between them. The CDR3 loop reads CASSPRSTGANVLTF. CDR3 bases: TGCGCCAGCAGCCCCCGGTCTACTGGGGCCAACGTCCTGACTTTC.

J is TRBJ2-1 and V is TRBV11-2; TRBD1 matches 8 bases. V lost 1 base to trimming and J lost 7 bases; unmatched junction nucleotides: 9. Germline values: CDR1 SGHAT, CDR2 FQNNGV. CDR3 length: 16 residues. The CDR3 nucleotides are TGTGCCAGCAGCTTAGGGATCTGGACAGGGATTAATGAGCAGTTCTTC. It encodes CASSLGIWTGINEQFF.

As regards this clone: The same CDR3 also results from other DNA sequences found in this sample. The V call is TRBV19, the J call TRBJ1-3; 8 nucleotides match TRBD1. Per germline, CDR1 LNHDA and CDR2 SQIVND (reference sequence). V was pared by 4 bases and J by 2 bases, with 1 base of the junction left unmatched. This CDR3 is built from 14 residues. The CDR3 loop reads CASSTTGAGNTIYF. CDR3 bases: TGTGCCAGTAGTACGACAGGGGCTGGAAACACCATATATTTT.

The J gene is TRBJ2-5, the V gene TRBV3-1 (or the pseudogene TRBV3-2), with 7 bases lining up with TRBD1. V shed 8 bases, J shed 5 bases, and the junction held 5 bases outside the gene matches. The CDR3 contains 12 residues. The germline V gene encodes CDR1 LGHDT and CDR2 YNNKEL (reference sequence). In DNA form, the CDR3 reads TGTGCCAGCCGACAGGGATGGGAGACCCAGTACTTC. Protein sequence: CASRQGWETQYF.

This clone was observed once. This chain joins TRBV5-5 and TRBJ1-5; D is perhaps TRBD1 (6 bases). V lost 3 bases, J lost 6 bases, and 10 bases lay in between. The CDR3 spans 13 residues. Germline V gives CDR1 SGHKS, CDR2 YYEKEE (reference sequence). The CDR3 sequence is CASSSQGSQPQHF. Written as DNA, the CDR3 is TGTGCCAGCAGCTCACAGGGTTCTCAGCCCCAGCATTTT.

This clone has more than one count but fewer than ten. The chain couples TRBV4-1 to TRBJ1-4, with TRBD1 as a possible D gene (6 bases). In germline, CDR1 is MGHRA, CDR2 YSYEKL. Trimming removed 0 bases at V and 3 bases at J, with 11 bases between. This CDR3 is 16 amino acids long. The CDR3 nucleotides are TGCGCCAGCAGCCAAGATCTCAGGGGAGCTAATGAAAAACTGTTTTTT. It translates to CASSQDLRGANEKLFF.

V usage is TRBV19 and J usage is TRBJ2-7, with 9 bases fitting TRBD2. Germline CDR1 is LNHDA and CDR2 is SQIVND (reference sequence). V trimming: 5 bases; J trimming: 4 bases; junction bases outside the gene matches: 12. This CDR3 is 16 amino acids long. The CDR3 loop is CASSESAGTSWYEQYF. The CDR3 nucleotides are TGTGCCAGTAGTGAATCCGCCGGGACTAGCTGGTACGAGCAGTACTTC.

The chain employs TRBV4-1 and TRBJ2-7; 8 bases align to TRBD2. Germline CDR1 is MGHRA and CDR2 is YSYEKL. This CDR3 is built from 18 residues. With V trimmed by 3 bases and J by 1 base, 14 bases remained unmatched. CDR3 sequence reads: CASSQTLRGTRQSYEQYF. CDR3 nucleotides: TGCGCCAGCAGCCAGACCCTCCGAGGGACTAGACAATCCTACGAGCAGTACTTC.

This rearrangement joins TRBV19 to TRBJ1-4; 10 nucleotides line up with TRBD1. The V and J ends lost 6 bases and 7 bases, in that order; junction bases with no gene match: 5. The germline V gene has CDR1 LNHDA and CDR2 SQIVND (reference sequence). This CDR3 region has 14 residues. CDR3 nucleotide sequence: TGTGCCAGTAGGACAGGGGGCGATGGTGAAAAACTGTTTTTT. Translation gives CASRTGGDGEKLFF.

The chain has TRBV28 and TRBJ1-2; D is possibly TRBD1 (6 bases). V was pared by 6 bases and J by 4 bases, with 21 bases between. The germline V gene encodes CDR1 MDHEN and CDR2 SYDVKM. The CDR3 runs 16 residues. The CDR3 reads CASRIRPIGTSYGYTF. DNA of the CDR3: TGTGCCAGCAGGATAAGACCCATCGGGACAAGCTATGGCTACACCTTC.

V usage is TRBV18 and J usage is TRBJ2-1; 8 bases fit TRBD1. The ends lost 0 bases at V and 9 bases at J; junction bases unmatched: 10. This CDR3 contains 16 residues. Germline lookup yields CDR1 KGHSH and CDR2 LQKENI. The CDR3, as DNA: TGTGCCAGCTCACCACCAGAATTGACAGGGGCGGGTGAGCAGTTCTTC. It is translated as CASSPPELTGAGEQFF.

This clone has just a few counts. The rearrangement links TRBV5-1 to TRBJ2-5, with 9 positions matching TRBD1. Germline CDR1 is SGHRS and CDR2 is YFSETQ. V dropped 5 bases and J dropped 2; count of bases not matched to a gene: 7. This CDR3 spans 15 amino acids. The CDR3 bases are TGCGCCAGCAGACTTACCGGGACAGGGCAAGAGACCCAGTACTTC. This translates into CASRLTGTGQETQYF. The entire variable domain, with the rest obtained from reference TRBV5-1 and TRBJ2-5, is as follows: KAGVTQTPRYLIKTRGQQVTLSCSPISGHRSVSWYQQTPGQGLQFLFEYFSETQRNKGNFPGRFSGRQFSNSRSEMNVSTLELGDSALYLCASRLTGTGQETQYFGPGTRLLVL.

The V and J genes are TRBV28 and TRBJ1-5; tentative D call: TRBD1 (5 bases). Germline V gives CDR1 MDHEN, CDR2 SYDVKM. Trimming pared 6 bases from V and 9 bases from J, leaving 15 bases between. CDR3 size: 13 residues. In nucleotides, the CDR3 is TGTGCCAGCAGACTACCGGGGGTAGGGCCCCAGCATTTT. Its protein is CASRLPGVGPQHF.

J is TRBJ2-7 and V is TRBV10-2; possibly TRBD2 for D (7 bases). Trimming took 6 bases from V and 7 from J, leaving 16 bases between them. Germline V gives CDR1 WSHSY, CDR2 SAAADI. The CDR3 loop spans 13 amino acids. The CDR3 bases are TGCGCCAGCAGGGGGGGGCTACTTGGAGAGCAGTACTTC. This translates into CASRGGLLGEQYF.